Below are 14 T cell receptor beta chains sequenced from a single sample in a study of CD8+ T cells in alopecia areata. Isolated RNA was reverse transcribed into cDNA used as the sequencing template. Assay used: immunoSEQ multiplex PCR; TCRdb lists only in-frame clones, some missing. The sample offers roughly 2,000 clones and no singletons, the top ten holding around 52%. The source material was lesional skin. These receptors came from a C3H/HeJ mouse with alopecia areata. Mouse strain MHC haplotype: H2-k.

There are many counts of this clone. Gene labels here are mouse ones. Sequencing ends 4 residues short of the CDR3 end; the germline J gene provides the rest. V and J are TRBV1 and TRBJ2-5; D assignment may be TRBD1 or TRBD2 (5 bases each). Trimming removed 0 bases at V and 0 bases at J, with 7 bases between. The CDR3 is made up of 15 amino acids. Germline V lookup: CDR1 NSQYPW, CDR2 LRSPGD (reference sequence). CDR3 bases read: TGCACCTGCAGTGCAGAGGGGGTTAACCAAGAC. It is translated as CTCSAEGVNQD. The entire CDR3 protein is CTCSAEGVNQDTQYF.

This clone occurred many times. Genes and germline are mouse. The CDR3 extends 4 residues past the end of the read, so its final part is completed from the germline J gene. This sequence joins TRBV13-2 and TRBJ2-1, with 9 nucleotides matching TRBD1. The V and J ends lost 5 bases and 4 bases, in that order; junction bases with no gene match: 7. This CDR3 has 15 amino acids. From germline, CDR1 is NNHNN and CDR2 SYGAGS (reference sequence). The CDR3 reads CASGPGTGWYAEQFF. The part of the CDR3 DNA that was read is TGTGCCAGCGGCCCTGGGACAGGGTGGTATGCT.

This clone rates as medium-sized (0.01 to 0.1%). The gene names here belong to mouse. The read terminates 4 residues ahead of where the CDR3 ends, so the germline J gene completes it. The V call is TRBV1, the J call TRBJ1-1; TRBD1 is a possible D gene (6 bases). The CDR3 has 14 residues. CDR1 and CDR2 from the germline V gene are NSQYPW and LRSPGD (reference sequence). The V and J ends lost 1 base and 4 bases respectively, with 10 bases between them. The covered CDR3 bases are TGCACCTGCAGTGCAGTCCAGGGGAGCACA. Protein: CTCSAVQGST. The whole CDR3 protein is CTCSAVQGSTEVFF.

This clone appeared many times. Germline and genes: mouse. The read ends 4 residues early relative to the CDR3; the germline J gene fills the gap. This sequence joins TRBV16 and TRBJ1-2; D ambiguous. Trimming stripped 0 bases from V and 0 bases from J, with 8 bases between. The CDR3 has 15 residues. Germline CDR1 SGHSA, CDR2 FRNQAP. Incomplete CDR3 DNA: TGTGCAAGCAGCTTAGACACAGATACAAACTCC. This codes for CASSLDTDTNS. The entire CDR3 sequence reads CASSLDTDTNSDYTF.

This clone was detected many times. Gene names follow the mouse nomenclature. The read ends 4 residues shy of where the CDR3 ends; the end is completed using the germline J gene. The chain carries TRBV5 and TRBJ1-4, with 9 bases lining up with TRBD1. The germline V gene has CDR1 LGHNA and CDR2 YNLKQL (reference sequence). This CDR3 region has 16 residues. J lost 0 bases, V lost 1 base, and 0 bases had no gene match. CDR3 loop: CASSQGTGVSNERLFF. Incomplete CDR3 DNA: TGTGCCAGCAGCCAAGGGACAGGGGTTTCCAACGAA.

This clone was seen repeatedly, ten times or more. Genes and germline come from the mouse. CDR3 region: CASSILDRGYAEQFF. The part of the CDR3 DNA that was read is TGTGCCAGCAGTATACTGGACAGGGGCTATGCT. The J gene is TRBJ2-1, the V gene TRBV19; 9 positions match TRBD1. The read comes to an end 4 residues before the CDR3 does, leaving the germline J gene to fill in the end. The V gene end was trimmed by 1 base and the J gene end by 3 bases; junction bases not matched to a gene: 2. The CDR3 has 15 amino acids. The germline V gene encodes CDR1 FNHDT and CDR2 SITEND (reference sequence).

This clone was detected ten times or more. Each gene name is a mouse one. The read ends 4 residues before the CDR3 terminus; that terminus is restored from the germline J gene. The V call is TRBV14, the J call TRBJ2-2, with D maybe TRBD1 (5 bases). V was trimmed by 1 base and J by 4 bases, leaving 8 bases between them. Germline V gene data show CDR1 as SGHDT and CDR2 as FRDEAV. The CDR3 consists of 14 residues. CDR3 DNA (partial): TGTGCCAGCAGTTTCCCAGGGAGCACCGGG. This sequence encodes CASSFPGSTG. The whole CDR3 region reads CASSFPGSTGQLYF.

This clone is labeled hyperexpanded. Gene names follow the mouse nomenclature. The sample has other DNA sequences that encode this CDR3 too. CDR3 amino acids: CASSRRGRVAAEQFF. The part of the CDR3 DNA that was read is TGTGCTAGCAGTAGAAGGGGGCGCGTGGCGGCT. V is TRBV17 and J is TRBJ2-1; possible D gene TRBD1, 7 bases. Coverage ceases 4 residues before the CDR3 finishes, and the germline J gene fills in the end. CDR3 size: 15 residues. Looked up from germline, CDR1 is MNHDT and CDR2 is YYDKIL. Using reference TRBV17 and TRBJ2-1 for the parts outside the CDR3, the full variable domain is DTTVKQNPRYKLARVGKPVNLICSQTMNHDTMYWYQKKPNQAPKLLLFYYDKILNREADTFEKFQSSRPNNSFCSLYIGSAGLEYSAMYLCASSRRGRVAAEQFFGPGTRLTVL.

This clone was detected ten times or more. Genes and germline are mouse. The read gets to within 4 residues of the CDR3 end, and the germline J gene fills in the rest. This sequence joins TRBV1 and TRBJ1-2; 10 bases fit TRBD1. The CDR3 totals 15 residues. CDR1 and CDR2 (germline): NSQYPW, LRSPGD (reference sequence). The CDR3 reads CTCSADGTGETDYTF. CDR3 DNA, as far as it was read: TGCACCTGCAGTGCAGATGGGACAGGGGAGACC.

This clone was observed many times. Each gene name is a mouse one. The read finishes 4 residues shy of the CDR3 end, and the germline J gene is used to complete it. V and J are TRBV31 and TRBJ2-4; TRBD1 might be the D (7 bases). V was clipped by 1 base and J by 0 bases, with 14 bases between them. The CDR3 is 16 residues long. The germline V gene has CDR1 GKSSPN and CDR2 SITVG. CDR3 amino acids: CAWSRGRGVSQNTLYF. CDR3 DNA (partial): TGTGCCTGGAGTCGTGGCAGGGGGGTTAGTCAAAAC. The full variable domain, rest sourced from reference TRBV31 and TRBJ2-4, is AQTIHQWPVAEIKAVGSPLSLGCTIKGKSSPNLYWYWQATGGTLQQLFYSITVGQVESVVQLNLSASRPKDDQFILSTEKLLLSHSGFYLCAWSRGRGVSQNTLYFGAGTRLSVL.

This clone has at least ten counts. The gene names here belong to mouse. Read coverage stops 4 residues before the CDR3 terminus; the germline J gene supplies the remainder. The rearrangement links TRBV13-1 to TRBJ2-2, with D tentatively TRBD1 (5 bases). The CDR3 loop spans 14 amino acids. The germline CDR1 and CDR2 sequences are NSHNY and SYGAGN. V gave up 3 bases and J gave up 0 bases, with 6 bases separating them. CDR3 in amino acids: CASSGQSNTGQLYF. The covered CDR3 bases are TGTGCCAGCAGTGGACAGTCAAACACCGGG.

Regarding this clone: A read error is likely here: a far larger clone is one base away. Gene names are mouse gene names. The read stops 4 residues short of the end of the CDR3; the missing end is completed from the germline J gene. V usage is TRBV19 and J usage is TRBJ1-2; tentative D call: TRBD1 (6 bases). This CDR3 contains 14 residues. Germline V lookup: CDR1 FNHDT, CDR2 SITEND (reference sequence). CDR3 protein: CASSEGLGGRDYTF. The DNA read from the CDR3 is TGTGCCAGCAGTGAGGGACTGGGGGGGCGC.

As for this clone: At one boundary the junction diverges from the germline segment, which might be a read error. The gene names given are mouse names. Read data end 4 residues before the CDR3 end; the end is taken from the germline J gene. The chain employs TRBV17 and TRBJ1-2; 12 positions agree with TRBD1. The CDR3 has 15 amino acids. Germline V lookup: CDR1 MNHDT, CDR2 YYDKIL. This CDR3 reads CASSIGTGGGSDYTF. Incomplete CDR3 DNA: TGTGCCAGCAGTATAGGGACAGGGGGCGGCTCC.

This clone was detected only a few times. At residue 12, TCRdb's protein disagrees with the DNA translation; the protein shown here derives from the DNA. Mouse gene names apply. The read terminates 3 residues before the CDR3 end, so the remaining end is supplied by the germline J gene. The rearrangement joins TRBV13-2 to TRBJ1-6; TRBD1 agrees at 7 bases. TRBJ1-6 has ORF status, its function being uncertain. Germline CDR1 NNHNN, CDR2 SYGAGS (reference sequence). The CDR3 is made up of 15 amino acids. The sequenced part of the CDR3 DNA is TGTGCCAGCAGTGAGGGGACAGCCTATAATTCGCCC. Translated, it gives CASSEGTAYNSP. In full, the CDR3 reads CASSEGTAYNSPLYF.